The 13 T cell receptor beta chains listed next were all sequenced from one sample in a study of blood T cell repertoires in COVID-19. The method was immunoSEQ multiplex PCR; TCRdb's version includes in-frame clones alone and lacks a portion of them. The table has 350,000 to 450,000 clones, 80% to 90% seen once. The sample consisted of PBMCs or T cells enriched from blood (not recorded which). These receptors originate from a young man who had recovered from COVID-19.

This chain links TRBV28 with TRBJ1-6; the D is unclear. Per the germline V gene, CDR1 is MDHEN and CDR2 is SYDVKM. V was cut by 8 bases and J by 5 bases, with 10 bases left in between. CDR3 length: 13 amino acids. CDR3 nucleotide sequence: TGTGCCAGCTCCCCGGGAGATAATTCACCCCTCCACTTT. As protein: CASSPGDNSPLHF.

V gene TRBV10-3 combines with J gene TRBJ1-2; D not resolved. The V gene's germline CDR1 is ENHRY and CDR2 SYGVKD. The CDR3 contains 15 residues. V lost 3 bases, J lost 7 bases, and 18 bases lay in between. This chain's CDR3 is CAISDLTDGSVGYTF. Written as DNA, the CDR3 is TGTGCCATCAGTGATTTGACGGATGGGAGTGTTGGCTACACCTTC.

The CDR3 loop reads CASSFTGTGMNEQFF. In DNA, the CDR3 is TGCGCCAGCAGCTTCACCGGGACAGGTATGAATGAGCAGTTCTTC. The gene calls are TRBV5-1 and TRBJ2-1; 8 positions match TRBD1. The CDR3 runs to 15 residues. After removal of 2 bases from V and 7 bases from J, the junction contained 8 bases not matched to a gene. CDR1 and CDR2 (germline): SGHRS, YFSETQ.

The CDR3: CASSKGGSGGSKVQGKNIQYF. CDR3 DNA: TGTGCCAGCAGCAAAGGTGGATCGGGGGGGAGTAAGGTTCAAGGCAAAAACATTCAGTACTTC. J is TRBJ2-4 and V is TRBV21-1; the table calls TRBD2, which could not be checked here. TRBV21-1 is noted as a pseudogene. The CDR3 is made up of 21 amino acids.

The V call is TRBV10-2, the J call TRBJ2-2; 8 bases align to TRBD2. The J segment lost 4 bases and the V segment lost 4 bases, leaving 8 bases of the junction unmatched. The CDR3 length is 16 residues. CDR1 and CDR2 (germline): WSHSY, SAAADI. Here the CDR3 reads CASSGTAGDVTGELFF. The CDR3 coding sequence is TGCGCCAGCAGTGGTACAGCGGGAGATGTCACCGGGGAGCTGTTTTTT.

V gene TRBV30 combines with J gene TRBJ1-1, with 7 bases lining up with TRBD1. J was trimmed by 0 bases and V by 7 bases; bases with no gene match: 5. CDR1 is GTSNPN, CDR2 SVGIG, per germline (reference sequence). The CDR3 length is 13 residues. The CDR3 sequence is CALTGQMNTEAFF. The CDR3 nucleotides are TGTGCCTTGACGGGACAGATGAACACTGAAGCTTTCTTT.

The chain joins TRBV3-1 (or the pseudogene TRBV3-2) to TRBJ1-5; TRBD1 might be the D (5 bases). The V gene lost 4 bases and the J gene lost 7 bases, with 14 bases spanning the gap. This CDR3 is 14 amino acids long. The V gene's germline CDR1 is LGHDT and CDR2 YNNKEL (reference sequence). CDR3 DNA: TGTGCCAGCAGCCTCTCGGGCAGGGCGCAGCCCCAGCATTTT. This sequence encodes CASSLSGRAQPQHF.

The chain links TRBV29-1 to TRBJ1-5; D remains unclear. The CDR3 runs to 13 residues. Germline assignment: CDR1 SQVTM and CDR2 ANQGSEA. V was pared by 5 bases and J by 2 bases, with 10 bases between. This CDR3 reads CSVTLPGNQPQHF. The CDR3 coding sequence is TGCAGCGTTACTCTTCCTGGCAATCAGCCCCAGCATTTT.

V is TRBV5-1 and J is TRBJ2-1; weak D call: TRBD2 (6 bases). The ends were cut back, 2 bases at V and 2 bases at J, with 14 bases in the middle. From germline, CDR1 is SGHRS and CDR2 YFSETQ. The CDR3 is made up of 16 amino acids. The CDR3 DNA reads as TGCGCCAGCAGCTTAAAGAGCGGGCCGACCTACAATGAGCAGTTCTTC. Encoded protein: CASSLKSGPTYNEQFF.

Concerning this clone: Other nucleotide sequences in the sample specify the same CDR3. The chain is built from TRBV10-3 and TRBJ1-2; D is possibly TRBD1 (5 bases). Germline values: CDR1 ENHRY, CDR2 SYGVKD. This CDR3 is 13 amino acids long. Between the trimmed V and J ends, which lost 0 bases and 5 bases, there was a span of 7 bases. The chain's CDR3 is CAISESSGYGYTF. The CDR3 bases are TGTGCCATCAGTGAGTCGTCAGGGTATGGCTACACCTTC.

The V call is TRBV7-6, the J call TRBJ2-6; weak D call: TRBD1 (5 bases). The CDR3 length is 15 residues. Per germline, CDR1 SGHVS and CDR2 FNYEAQ. V was trimmed by 5 bases and J by 4 bases, leaving 12 bases between them. Here the CDR3 reads CASSADSSGANVLTF. The CDR3 DNA reads TGTGCCAGCAGCGCCGACAGTTCGGGGGCCAACGTCCTGACTTTC.

V gene TRBV6-5 combines with J gene TRBJ1-5; D call uncertain. The V gene lost 0 bases and the J gene lost 1 base, with 10 bases spanning the gap. CDR3 length equals 16 residues. Germline CDR1 and CDR2: MNHEY and SVGAGI. The CDR3 sequence is CASSYSGGGSNQPQHF. The CDR3 DNA is TGTGCCAGCAGTTACTCAGGTGGAGGGAGCAATCAGCCCCAGCATTTT.

The chain couples TRBV10-1 to TRBJ2-7, with D maybe TRBD1 (5 bases). V was cut by 5 bases and J by 3 bases, with 17 bases left in between. The CDR3 sequence is 15 residues long. Germline-derived CDR1 and CDR2 are WNHNN and SYGVQD (reference sequence). The CDR3: CASSPGWGESYEQYF. The CDR3 bases are TGCGCCAGCAGTCCTGGTTGGGGCGAGAGCTACGAGCAGTACTTC.